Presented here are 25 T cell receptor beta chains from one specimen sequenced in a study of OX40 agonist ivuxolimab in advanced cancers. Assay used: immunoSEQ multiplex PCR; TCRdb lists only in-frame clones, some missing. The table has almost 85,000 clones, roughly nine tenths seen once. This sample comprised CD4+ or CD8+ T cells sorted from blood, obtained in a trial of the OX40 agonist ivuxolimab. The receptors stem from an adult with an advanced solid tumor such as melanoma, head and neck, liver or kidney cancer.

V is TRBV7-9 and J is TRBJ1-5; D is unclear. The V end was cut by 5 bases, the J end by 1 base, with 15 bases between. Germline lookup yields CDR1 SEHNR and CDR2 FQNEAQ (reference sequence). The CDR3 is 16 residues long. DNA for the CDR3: TGTGCCAGCAGCCCTGCCGGGAGCCGGAGCAATCAGCCCCAGCATTTT. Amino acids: CASSPAGSRSNQPQHF.

CDR3 bases: TGTGCCAGCAGCTTAAGGATGGCACAGACTGAGCAGTACGTC. It is translated as CASSLRMAQTEQYV. This chain uses TRBV11-1 with TRBJ2-7, with D unclear. With 2 bases removed from V and 7 bases from J, the gap between germline ends came to 15 bases. The CDR3 loop spans 14 amino acids. CDR1 SGHAT and CDR2 FQDESV come from the germline V gene (reference sequence).

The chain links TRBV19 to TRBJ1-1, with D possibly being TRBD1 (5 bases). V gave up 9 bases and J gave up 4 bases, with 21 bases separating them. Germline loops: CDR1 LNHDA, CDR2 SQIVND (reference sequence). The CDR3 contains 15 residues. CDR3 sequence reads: CASRSAVGGGTEAFF. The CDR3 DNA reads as TGTGCCAGCCGGTCGGCTGTGGGGGGAGGCACTGAAGCTTTCTTT.

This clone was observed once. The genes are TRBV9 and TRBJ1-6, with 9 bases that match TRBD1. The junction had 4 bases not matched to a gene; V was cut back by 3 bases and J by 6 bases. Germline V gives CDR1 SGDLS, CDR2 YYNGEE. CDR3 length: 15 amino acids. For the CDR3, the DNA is TGTGCCAGCAGCGCGGACAGGGGCCCTAATTCACCCCTCCACTTT. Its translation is CASSADRGPNSPLHF.

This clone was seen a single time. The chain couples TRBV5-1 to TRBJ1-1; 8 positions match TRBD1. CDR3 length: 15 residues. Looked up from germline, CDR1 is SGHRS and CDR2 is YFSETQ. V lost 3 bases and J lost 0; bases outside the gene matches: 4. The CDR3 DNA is TGCGCCAGCAGCTCGACAGGGGATATGAACACTGAAGCTTTCTTT. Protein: CASSSTGDMNTEAFF.

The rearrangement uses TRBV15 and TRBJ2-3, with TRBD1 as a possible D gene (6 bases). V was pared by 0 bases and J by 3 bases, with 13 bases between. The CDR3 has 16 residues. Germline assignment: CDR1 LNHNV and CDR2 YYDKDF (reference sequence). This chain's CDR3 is CATSRDQGLTTDTQYF. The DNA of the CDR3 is TGTGCCACCAGCAGAGATCAGGGGCTAACAACAGATACGCAGTATTTT. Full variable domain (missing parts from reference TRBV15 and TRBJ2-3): DAMVIQNPRYQVTQFGKPVTLSCSQTLNHNVMYWYQQKSSQAPKLLFHYYDKDFNNEADTPDNFQSRRPNTSFCFLDIRSPGLGDTAMYLCATSRDQGLTTDTQYFGPGTRLTVL.

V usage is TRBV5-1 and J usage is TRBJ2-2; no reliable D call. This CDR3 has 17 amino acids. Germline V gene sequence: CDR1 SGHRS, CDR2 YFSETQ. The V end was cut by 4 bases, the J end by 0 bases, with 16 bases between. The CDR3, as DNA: TGCGCCAGCAGCCCCAACCCGTCCCAGTCGAACACCGGGGAGCTGTTTTTT. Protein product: CASSPNPSQSNTGELFF.

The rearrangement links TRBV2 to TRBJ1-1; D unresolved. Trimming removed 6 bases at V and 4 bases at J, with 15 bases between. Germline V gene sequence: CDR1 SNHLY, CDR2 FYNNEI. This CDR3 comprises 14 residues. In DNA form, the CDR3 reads TGTGCCAGCAGCCGAACGAACGGAGTCACTGAAGCTTTCTTT. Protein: CASSRTNGVTEAFF.

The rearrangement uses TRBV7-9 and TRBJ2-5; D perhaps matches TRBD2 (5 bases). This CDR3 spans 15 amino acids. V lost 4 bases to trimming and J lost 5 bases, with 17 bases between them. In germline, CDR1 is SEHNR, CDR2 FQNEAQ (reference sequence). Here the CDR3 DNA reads TGTGCCAGCAGCTCTTATCAGGCCGGCGGGGAGACCCAGTACTTC. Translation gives CASSSYQAGGETQYF. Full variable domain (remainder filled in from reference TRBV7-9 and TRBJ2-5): DTGVSQNPRHKITKRGQNVTFRCDPISEHNRLYWYRQTLGQGPEFLTYFQNEAQLEKSRLLSDRFSAERPKGSFSTLEIQRTEQGDSAMYLCASSSYQAGGETQYFGPGTRLLVL.

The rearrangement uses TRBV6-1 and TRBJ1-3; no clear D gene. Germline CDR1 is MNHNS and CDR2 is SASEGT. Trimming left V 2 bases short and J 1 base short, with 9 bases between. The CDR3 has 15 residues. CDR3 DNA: TGTGCCAGCAGTGAAATTGCGAGTTCTGGAAACACCATATATTTT. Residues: CASSEIASSGNTIYF.

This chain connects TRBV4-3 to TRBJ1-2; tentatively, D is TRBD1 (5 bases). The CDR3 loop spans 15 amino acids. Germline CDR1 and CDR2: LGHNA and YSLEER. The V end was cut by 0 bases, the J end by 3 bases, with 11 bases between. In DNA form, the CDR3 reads TGCGCCAGCAGCCAAGAGGCAGGGAGGGACTATGGCTACACCTTC. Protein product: CASSQEAGRDYGYTF.

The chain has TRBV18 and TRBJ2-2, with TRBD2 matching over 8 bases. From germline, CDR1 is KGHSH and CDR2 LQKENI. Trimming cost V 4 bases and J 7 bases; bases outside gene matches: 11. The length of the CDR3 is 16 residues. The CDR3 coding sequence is TGTGCCAGCTCACACGCGGGGGGTCGTTCAAGCGGGGAGCTGTTTTTT. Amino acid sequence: CASSHAGGRSSGELFF.

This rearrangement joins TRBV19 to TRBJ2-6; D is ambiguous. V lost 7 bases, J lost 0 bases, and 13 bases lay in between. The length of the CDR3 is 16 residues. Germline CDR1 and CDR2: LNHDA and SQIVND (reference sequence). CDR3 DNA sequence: TGTGCCAGTACCCGATTCTGGGGCTCTGGGGCCAACGTCCTGACTTTC. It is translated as CASTRFWGSGANVLTF.

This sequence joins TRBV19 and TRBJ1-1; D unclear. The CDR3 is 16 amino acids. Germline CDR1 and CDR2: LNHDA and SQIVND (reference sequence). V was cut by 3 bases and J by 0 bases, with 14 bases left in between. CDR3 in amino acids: CASSMGRGTMNTEAFF. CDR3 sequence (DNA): TGTGCCAGTAGTATGGGTCGAGGCACTATGAACACTGAAGCTTTCTTT.

The CDR3: CASSARIGTGPSEQYF. The DNA of the CDR3 is TGTGCCAGCAGCGCCCGTATCGGGACAGGACCTAGCGAGCAGTACTTC. V and J are TRBV6-6 and TRBJ2-7; 8 positions match TRBD1. Germline assignment: CDR1 MNHNY and CDR2 SVGAGI (reference sequence). This CDR3 has 16 amino acids. V lost 6 bases and J lost 6; bases outside the gene matches: 16.

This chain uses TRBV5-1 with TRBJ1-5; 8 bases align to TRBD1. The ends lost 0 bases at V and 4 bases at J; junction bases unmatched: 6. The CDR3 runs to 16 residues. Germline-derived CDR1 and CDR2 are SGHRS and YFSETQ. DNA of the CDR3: TGCGCCAGCAGCTTGGGGGCAGGGGGCATTAATCAGCCCCAGCATTTT. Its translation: CASSLGAGGINQPQHF.

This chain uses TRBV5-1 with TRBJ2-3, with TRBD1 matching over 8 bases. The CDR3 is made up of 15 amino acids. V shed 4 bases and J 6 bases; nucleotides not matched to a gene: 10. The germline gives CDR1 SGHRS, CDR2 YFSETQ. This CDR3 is CASSLQGADLDTQYF. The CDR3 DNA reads TGCGCCAGCAGCCTCCAGGGGGCGGATTTGGATACGCAGTATTTT.

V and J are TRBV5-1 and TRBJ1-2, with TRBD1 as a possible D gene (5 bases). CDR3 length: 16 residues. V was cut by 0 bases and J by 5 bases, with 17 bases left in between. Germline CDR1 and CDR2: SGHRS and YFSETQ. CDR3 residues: CASSLDGNFGAYGYTF. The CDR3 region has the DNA TGCGCCAGCAGCTTGGATGGTAACTTCGGGGCATATGGCTACACCTTC.

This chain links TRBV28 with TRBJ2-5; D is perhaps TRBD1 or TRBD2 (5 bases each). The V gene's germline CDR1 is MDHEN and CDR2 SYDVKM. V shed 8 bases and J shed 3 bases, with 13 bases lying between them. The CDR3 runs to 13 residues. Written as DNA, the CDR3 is TGTGCCAGCTCGCCGGGACGCGAAGAGACCCAGTACTTC. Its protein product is CASSPGREETQYF.

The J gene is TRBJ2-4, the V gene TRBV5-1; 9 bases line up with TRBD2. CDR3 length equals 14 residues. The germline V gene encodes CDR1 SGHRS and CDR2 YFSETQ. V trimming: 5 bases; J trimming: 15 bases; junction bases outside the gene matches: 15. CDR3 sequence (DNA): TGCGCCAGCAGAACGTCTAGCGGGGAGGGTCTTCCGTACTTC. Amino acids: CASRTSSGEGLPYF. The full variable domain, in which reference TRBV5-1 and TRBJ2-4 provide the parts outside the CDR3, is KAGVTQTPRYLIKTRGQQVTLSCSPISGHRSVSWYQQTPGQGLQFLFEYFSETQRNKGNFPGRFSGRQFSNSRSEMNVSTLELGDSALYLCASRTSSGEGLPYFGAGTRLSVL.

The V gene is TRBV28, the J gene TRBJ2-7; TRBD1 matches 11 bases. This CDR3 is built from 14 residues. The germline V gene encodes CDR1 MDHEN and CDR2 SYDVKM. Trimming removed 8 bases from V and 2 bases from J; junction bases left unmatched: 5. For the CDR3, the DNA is TGTGCCAGCTTGGGACAGGGGGTCACCTACGAGCAGTACTTC. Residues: CASLGQGVTYEQYF.

CDR3 loop: CATSPTGGGSWGQPQHF. CDR3 in DNA: TGTGCCACCAGCCCAACAGGGGGCGGGAGTTGGGGACAGCCCCAGCATTTT. The chain joins TRBV15 to TRBJ1-5, with 9 bases identical to TRBD1. CDR3 length: 17 amino acids. Germline lookup yields CDR1 LNHNV and CDR2 YYDKDF (reference sequence). Trimming cost V 5 bases and J 7 bases; bases outside gene matches: 15. The whole variable domain, filled in from reference TRBV15 and TRBJ1-5, reads DAMVIQNPRYQVTQFGKPVTLSCSQTLNHNVMYWYQQKSSQAPKLLFHYYDKDFNNEADTPDNFQSRRPNTSFCFLDIRSPGLGDTAMYLCATSPTGGGSWGQPQHFGDGTRLSIL.

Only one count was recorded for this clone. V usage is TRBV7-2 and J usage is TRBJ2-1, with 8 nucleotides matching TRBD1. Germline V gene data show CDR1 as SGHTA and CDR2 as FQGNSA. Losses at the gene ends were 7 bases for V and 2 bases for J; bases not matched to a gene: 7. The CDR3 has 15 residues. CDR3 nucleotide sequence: TGTGCCAGCACCATCGACAGGGGTGCCTACAATGAGCAGTTCTTC. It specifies CASTIDRGAYNEQFF.

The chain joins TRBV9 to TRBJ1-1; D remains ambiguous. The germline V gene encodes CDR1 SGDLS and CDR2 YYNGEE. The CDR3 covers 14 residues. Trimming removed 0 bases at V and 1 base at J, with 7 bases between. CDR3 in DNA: TGTGCCAGCAGCGTAGGACATCAGAACACTGAAGCTTTCTTT. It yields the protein CASSVGHQNTEAFF.

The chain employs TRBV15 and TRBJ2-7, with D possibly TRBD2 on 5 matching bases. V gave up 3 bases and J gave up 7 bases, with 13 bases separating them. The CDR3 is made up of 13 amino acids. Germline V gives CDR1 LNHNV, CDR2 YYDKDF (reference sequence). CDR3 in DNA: TGTGCCACCAGCAGGGACTTCTCGGGGGAGCAGTACTTC. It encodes CATSRDFSGEQYF.